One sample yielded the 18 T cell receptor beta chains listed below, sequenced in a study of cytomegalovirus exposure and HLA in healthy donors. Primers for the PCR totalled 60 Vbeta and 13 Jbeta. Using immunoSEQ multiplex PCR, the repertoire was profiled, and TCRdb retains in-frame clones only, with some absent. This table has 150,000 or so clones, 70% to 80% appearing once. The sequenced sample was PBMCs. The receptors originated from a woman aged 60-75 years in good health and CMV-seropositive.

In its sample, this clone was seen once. CDR3: CASSVNRDSRSDTQYF. CDR3 DNA: TGTGCCAGCAGCGTTAACCGGGACTCCCGTTCAGATACGCAGTATTTT. J is TRBJ2-3 and V is TRBV7-9; perhaps TRBD2 as D (6 bases). The V gene's germline CDR1 is SEHNR and CDR2 FQNEAQ (reference sequence). The CDR3 runs to 16 residues. V was shortened by 5 bases and J by 4 bases, with 19 bases between the two germline ends.

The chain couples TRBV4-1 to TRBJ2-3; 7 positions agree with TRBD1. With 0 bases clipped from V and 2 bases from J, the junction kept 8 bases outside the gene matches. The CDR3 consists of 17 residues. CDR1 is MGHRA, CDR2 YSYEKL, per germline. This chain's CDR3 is CASSQEGTVFSTDTQYF. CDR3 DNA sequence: TGCGCCAGCAGCCAAGAGGGGACAGTCTTTTCCACAGATACGCAGTATTTT.

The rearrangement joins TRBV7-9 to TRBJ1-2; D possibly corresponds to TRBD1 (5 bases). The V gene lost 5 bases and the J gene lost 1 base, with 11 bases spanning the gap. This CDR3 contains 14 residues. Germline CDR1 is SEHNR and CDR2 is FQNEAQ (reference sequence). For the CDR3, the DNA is TGTGCCAGCAGCCCACAGACAGATAACTATGGCTACACCTTC. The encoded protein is CASSPQTDNYGYTF.

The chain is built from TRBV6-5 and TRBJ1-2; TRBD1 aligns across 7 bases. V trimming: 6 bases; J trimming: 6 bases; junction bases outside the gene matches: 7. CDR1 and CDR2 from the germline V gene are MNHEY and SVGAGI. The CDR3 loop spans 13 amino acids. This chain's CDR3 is CASSLRQGNGYTF. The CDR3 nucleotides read TGTGCCAGCAGCCTCAGACAGGGTAATGGCTACACCTTC.

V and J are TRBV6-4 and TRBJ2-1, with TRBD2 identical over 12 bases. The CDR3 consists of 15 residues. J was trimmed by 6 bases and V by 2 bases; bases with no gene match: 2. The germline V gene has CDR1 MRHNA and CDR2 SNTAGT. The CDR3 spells CASSDGLAGSNEQFF. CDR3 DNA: TGTGCCAGCAGTGACGGACTAGCGGGATCCAATGAGCAGTTCTTC.

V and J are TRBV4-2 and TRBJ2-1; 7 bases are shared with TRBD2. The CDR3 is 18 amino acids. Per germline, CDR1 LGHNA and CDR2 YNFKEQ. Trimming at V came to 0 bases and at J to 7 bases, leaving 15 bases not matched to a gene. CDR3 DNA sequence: TGTGCCAGCAGCCAAGATCCTCCGAGACTAGCTAGGTGGAATGAGCAGTTCTTC. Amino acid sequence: CASSQDPPRLARWNEQFF.

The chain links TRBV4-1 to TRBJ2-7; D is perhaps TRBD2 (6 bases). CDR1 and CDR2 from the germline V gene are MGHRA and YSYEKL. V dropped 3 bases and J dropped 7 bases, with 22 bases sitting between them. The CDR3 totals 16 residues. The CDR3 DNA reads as TGCGCCAGCAGCCACACCGGGACCGGGGGTCTCCGGGAGCAGTACTTC. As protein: CASSHTGTGGLREQYF.

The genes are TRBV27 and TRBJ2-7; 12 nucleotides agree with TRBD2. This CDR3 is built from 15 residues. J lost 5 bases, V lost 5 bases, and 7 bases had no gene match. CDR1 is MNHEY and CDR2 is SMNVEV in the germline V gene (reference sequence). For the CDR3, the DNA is TGTGCCAGCAGTCAACGACTAGCGGGAGCCCACGAGCAGTACTTC. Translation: CASSQRLAGAHEQYF.

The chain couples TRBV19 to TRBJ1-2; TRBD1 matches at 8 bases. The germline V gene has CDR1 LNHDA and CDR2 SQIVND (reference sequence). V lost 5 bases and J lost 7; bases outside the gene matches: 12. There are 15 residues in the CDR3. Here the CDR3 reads CASSSQTGALSGYTF. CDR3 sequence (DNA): TGTGCCAGTAGTTCCCAGACAGGGGCTCTCTCTGGCTACACCTTC. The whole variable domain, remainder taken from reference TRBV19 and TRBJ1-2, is DGGITQSPKYLFRKEGQNVTLSCEQNLNHDAMYWYRQDPGQGLRLIYYSQIVNDFQKGDIAEGYSVSREKKESFPLTVTSAQKNPTAFYLCASSSQTGALSGYTFGSGTRLTVV.

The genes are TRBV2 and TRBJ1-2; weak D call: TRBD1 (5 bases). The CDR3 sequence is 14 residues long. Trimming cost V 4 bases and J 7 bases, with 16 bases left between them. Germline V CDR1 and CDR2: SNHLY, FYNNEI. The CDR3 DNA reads TGTGCCAGCAGTGTGGGGGGACTTTTAGGTGGCTACACCTTC. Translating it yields CASSVGGLLGGYTF.

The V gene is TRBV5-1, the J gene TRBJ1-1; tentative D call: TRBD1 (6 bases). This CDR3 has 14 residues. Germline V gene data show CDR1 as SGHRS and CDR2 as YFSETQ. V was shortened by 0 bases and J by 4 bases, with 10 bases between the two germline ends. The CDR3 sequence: CASSLALTGTEAFF. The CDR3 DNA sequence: TGCGCCAGCAGCTTGGCCTTGACAGGCACTGAAGCTTTCTTT.

The CDR3 loop reads CASSKIRAYTEAFF. In DNA form, the CDR3 reads TGTGCCAGCAGCAAAATCAGGGCCTACACTGAAGCTTTCTTT. V and J are TRBV5-6 and TRBJ1-1, with D maybe TRBD1 (5 bases). The CDR3 loop spans 14 amino acids. V lost 4 bases, J lost 3 bases, and 13 bases lay in between. Germline V gives CDR1 SGHDT, CDR2 YYEEEE.

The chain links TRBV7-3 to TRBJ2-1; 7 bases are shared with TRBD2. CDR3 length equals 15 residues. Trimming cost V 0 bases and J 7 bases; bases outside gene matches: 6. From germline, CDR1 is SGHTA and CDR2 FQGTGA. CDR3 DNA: TGTGCCAGCAGCTTAACCCGGGGAGGGGAGAATGAGCAGTTCTTC. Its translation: CASSLTRGGENEQFF.

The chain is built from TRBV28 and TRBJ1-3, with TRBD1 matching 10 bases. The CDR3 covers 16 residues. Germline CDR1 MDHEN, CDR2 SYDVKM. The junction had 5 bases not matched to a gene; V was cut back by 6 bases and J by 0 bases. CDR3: CASRRDRGPSGNTIYF. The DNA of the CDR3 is TGTGCCAGCAGACGGGACAGGGGCCCCTCTGGAAACACCATATATTTT. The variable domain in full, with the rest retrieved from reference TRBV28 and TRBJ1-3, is DVKVTQSSRYLVKRTGEKVFLECVQDMDHENMFWYRQDPGLGLRLIYFSYDVKMKEKGDIPEGYSVSREKKERFSLILESASTNQTSMYLCASRRDRGPSGNTIYFGEGSWLTVV.

CDR3 DNA sequence: TGTGCCAGTAGGGATTTAGCGGGAGGCCACAATGAGCAGTTCTTC. Translating gives CASRDLAGGHNEQFF. The chain couples TRBV19 to TRBJ2-1; 10 bases fit TRBD2. This CDR3 region has 15 residues. The germline CDR1 and CDR2 sequences are LNHDA and SQIVND (reference sequence). V trimming: 6 bases; J trimming: 5 bases; junction bases outside the gene matches: 7.

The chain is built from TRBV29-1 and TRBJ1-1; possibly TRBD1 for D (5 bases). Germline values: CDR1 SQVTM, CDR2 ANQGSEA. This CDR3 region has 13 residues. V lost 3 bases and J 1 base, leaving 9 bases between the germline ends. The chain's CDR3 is CSVDGAENTEAFF. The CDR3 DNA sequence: TGCAGCGTTGATGGGGCGGAGAACACTGAAGCTTTCTTT.

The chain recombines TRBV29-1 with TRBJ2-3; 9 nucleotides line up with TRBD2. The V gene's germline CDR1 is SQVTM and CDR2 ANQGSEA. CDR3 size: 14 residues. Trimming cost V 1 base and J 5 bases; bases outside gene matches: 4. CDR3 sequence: CSVEVAGARDTQYF. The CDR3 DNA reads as TGCAGCGTTGAAGTAGCGGGAGCCCGAGATACGCAGTATTTT.

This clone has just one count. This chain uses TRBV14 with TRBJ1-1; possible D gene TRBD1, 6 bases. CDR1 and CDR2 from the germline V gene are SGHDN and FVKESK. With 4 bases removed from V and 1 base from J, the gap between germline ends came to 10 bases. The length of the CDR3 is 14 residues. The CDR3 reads CASSPWTENTEAFF. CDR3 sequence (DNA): TGTGCCAGCAGCCCATGGACAGAGAACACTGAAGCTTTCTTT.